These 10 T cell receptor beta chains came from one sample sequenced in a study of blood T cell repertoires in COVID-19. This table comes from immunoSEQ multiplex PCR, and its TCRdb copy is limited to in-frame clones, with some not included. Of 300,000 or so clones detected, about 87% appear once; the ten largest clones hold around 1.5%. Sequenced material: peripheral blood. Receptors originate from a woman in her 40s who had recovered from COVID-19.

This clone has a count of ten or more. This chain joins TRBV6-2 or TRBV6-3 and TRBJ2-5, with TRBD1 as a possible D gene (5 bases). This CDR3 region has 15 residues. Germline V gene data show CDR1 as MNHEY and CDR2 as SVGEGT. Trimming removed 2 bases from V and 2 bases from J, with 12 bases in between. The CDR3 nucleotides are TGTGCCAGCAGTTACATCCCCGACAGACAAGAGACCCAGTACTTC. Translating it yields CASSYIPDRQETQYF.

V and J are TRBV6-5 and TRBJ2-7; D may be TRBD1 (6 bases). Germline V gives CDR1 MNHEY, CDR2 SVGAGI. V was pared by 6 bases and J by 6 bases, with 15 bases between. This CDR3 has 13 amino acids. The CDR3 DNA follows: TGTGCCAGCAGCCGCCAACAGGGCGCCGAGCAGTACTTC. Amino acids: CASSRQQGAEQYF.

CDR3 amino acids: CASSPRRGHAYGYTF. CDR3 nucleotides: TGCGCCAGCAGCCCCCGGAGGGGGCACGCCTATGGCTACACCTTC. V usage is TRBV4-1 and J usage is TRBJ1-2, with 7 bases identical to TRBD1. This CDR3 has 15 residues. Losses at the gene ends were 4 bases for V and 4 bases for J; bases not matched to a gene: 9. Per germline, CDR1 MGHRA and CDR2 YSYEKL.

The sample holds one count of this clone. The sample holds other DNA sequences that translate to the same CDR3. This chain connects TRBV7-9 to TRBJ1-2; the D is unclear. The V end lost 1 base, the J end lost 2 bases, and 8 bases lay between the germline ends. The CDR3 runs to 14 residues. Germline values: CDR1 SEHNR, CDR2 FQNEAQ (reference sequence). CDR3 DNA sequence: TGTGCCAGCAGCTTAGGGGCGGGGAACTATGGCTACACCTTC. It translates to CASSLGAGNYGYTF.

The rearrangement joins TRBV6-8 to TRBJ1-2; the D gene is possibly TRBD1 (5 bases). Trimming removed 7 bases from V and 4 bases from J, with 25 bases in between. The germline CDR1 and CDR2 sequences are MNHGY and SAAAGT. The CDR3 runs to 17 residues. This CDR3 reads CASIHGGLLSYGYGYTF. The DNA for the CDR3 is TGTGCCAGCATCCACGGGGGATTACTAAGCTACGGCTATGGCTACACCTTC.

V and J are TRBV4-3 and TRBJ1-2, with 9 bases lining up with TRBD1. After removal of 0 bases from V and 8 bases from J, the junction contained 7 bases not matched to a gene. The germline CDR1 and CDR2 sequences are LGHNA and YSLEER. This CDR3 comprises 15 residues. The CDR3 region is CASSQEGTGPGGYTF. Written as DNA, the CDR3 is TGCGCCAGCAGCCAAGAGGGGACAGGGCCGGGCGGCTACACCTTC.

The chain joins TRBV12-3 or TRBV12-4 to TRBJ1-1; TRBD1 matches 9 bases. J lost 5 bases, V lost 6 bases, and 4 bases had no gene match. The CDR3 loop spans 13 amino acids. CDR3 bases: TGTGCCAGCAGCTGGGACAGGGAAACTGAAGCTTTCTTT. It encodes CASSWDRETEAFF.

The chain joins TRBV5-1 to TRBJ2-6, with D uncertain. V was shortened by 0 bases and J by 2 bases, with 9 bases between the two germline ends. CDR3 length: 16 amino acids. CDR1 and CDR2 (germline): SGHRS, YFSETQ. CDR3 sequence reads: CASSLVTLTGANVLTF. The CDR3 nucleotides are TGCGCCAGCAGCTTGGTCACACTAACTGGGGCCAACGTCCTGACTTTC.

The chain combines TRBV7-2 with TRBJ2-1; D possibly corresponds to TRBD2 (6 bases). The CDR3 runs to 18 residues. From germline, CDR1 is SGHTA and CDR2 FQGNSA. Deletions cut 4 bases from V and 5 bases from J, with 24 bases between. CDR3 sequence: CASSWEASRALTNNEQFF. The CDR3 DNA reads as TGTGCCAGCAGCTGGGAGGCGAGCCGGGCCCTGACCAACAATGAGCAGTTCTTC. Variable domain in full (rest from reference TRBV7-2 and TRBJ2-1): GAGVSQSPSNKVTEKGKDVELRCDPISGHTALYWYRQSLGQGLEFLIYFQGNSAPDKSGLPSDRFSAERTGGSVSTLTIQRTQQEDSAVYLCASSWEASRALTNNEQFFGPGTRLTVL.

The rearrangement links TRBV7-7 to TRBJ1-2; TRBD1 matches at 9 bases. V was pared by 5 bases and J by 8 bases, with 12 bases of the junction left unmatched. The germline V gene encodes CDR1 SSHAT and CDR2 FNYEAQ (reference sequence). The CDR3 has 15 amino acids. The chain's CDR3 is CASSPKGQGLGGYTF. DNA of the CDR3: TGTGCCAGCAGCCCAAAGGGACAGGGACTAGGGGGCTACACCTTC.